This TCR beta chain is drawn from a study of T cell responses to AZD1222 COVID-19 vaccine. V was pared by 6 bases and J by 6 bases, with 9 bases between. This CDR3 contains 12 residues. Profiled with immunoSEQ multiplex PCR; TCRdb holds only in-frame clones, not every one. The repertoire holds around 160,000 clones, with 91% as singletons. This TCR was sampled from an adult in good health. The source material was peripheral blood, sampled on day 0 of AZD1222 vaccination. The chain has TRBV12-3 or TRBV12-4 and TRBJ1-5; D unclear. The CDR3 DNA reads TGTGCCAGCAGGGACCCAGGTCAGCCCCAGCATTTT. Its translation is CASRDPGQPQHF.